The sequence of this T cell receptor beta chain was determined in a study of cytomegalovirus exposure and HLA in healthy donors. Nominal health characterized the donors when sampled, though unrecorded immune exposures were likely. This clone has just one count. Antigen specificity is unknown. Vbeta (60) and Jbeta (13) primers were used in the PCR. Assay: immunoSEQ multiplex PCR; the TCRdb copy retains only in-frame clones and omits some. The table lists more than 90,000 clones, about three quarters of them singletons. Overall study results and limits: Many donors carried some public TCRs, although rarity characterized most TCR sequences. It is likely that the observed cluster of highly shared sequence variants was a sequencing artifact. Solely CMV serostatus was available to characterize immune exposure.

With 2 bases removed from V and 0 bases from J, the gap between germline ends came to 11 bases. The CDR3 spans 16 residues. Germline values: CDR1 GTSNPN, CDR2 SVGIG (reference sequence). The origin of this receptor is a human donor in good health. The chain combines TRBV30 with TRBJ1-6; no reliable D call. The material sequenced was PBMCs. The CDR3 loop is CAWSPISVSYNSPLHF. CDR3 nucleotides: TGTGCCTGGAGTCCAATCAGTGTCTCCTATAATTCACCCCTCCACTTT.